This TCR beta chain was identified in a study of blood T cells in healthy people across ages. Study results and caveats: Considered underestimates were the diversity estimates obtained from one million T cells. TCR beta diversity, measured per million T cells, fell in a roughly linear way with age. The long-lived group displayed more naive CD4+ cells, plus higher diversity, than the aged donors did.

Each sample had at least 6.5 million PBMCs isolated. Combining a sample-barcoded 5' primer with a J-beta primer mix, a second PCR ran for roughly 7 to 12 cycles. From the 5' RACE reads, TCRdb called clonotypes with MiXCR, one entry per CDR3 protein. The sample holds about 1.4 million distinct CDR3 sequences, approximately 63% seen once. For this clonotype: Its antigen is not known.

Source material: blood. The clonotype originates from a man aged 18 to 35 in good health.

As DNA, the CDR3 is TGTGCCAGCAGTGCCACAGGGGTCGAAAGATCACCCCTCCACTTT. Protein: CASSATGVERSPLHF. The chain uses TRBV25-1 and TRBJ1-6, with 7 bases fitting TRBD1. Germline CDR1 and CDR2: MGHDK and SYGVNS. V gave up 4 bases and J gave up 10 bases; unmatched junction bases: 10. The CDR3 consists of 15 residues.